This T cell receptor (beta chain) was profiled in a study of naive and memory T cell subsets. This clonotype showed up just a few times. Its matching antigen is unknown. Two oligonucleotides, mixed equimolar, formed the beta constant-region primer covering TRBC1 and TRBC2. Four rounds of PCR amplified the ligated cDNA using nested alpha and beta constant-region primers plus SP2. One entry per CDR3 protein, called by TCRdb with MiXCR from the UMI-ligation and nested PCR reads. The table shows approximately 150,000 distinct CDR3 sequences, with approximately 24% occurring only once. Whole-study findings and limits: A clonotype means one alpha or beta sequence, not an alpha/beta pair. Especially in CD8 cells, naive repertoires contained a few larger clonotypes, possibly CD45RA-re-expressing memory cells. Over 85% of naive TCR sequences appeared only once after error correction, unlike memory subsets.

Germline CDR1 and CDR2: MNHEY and SVGEGT. Trimming pared 4 bases from V and 6 bases from J, leaving 12 bases between. The CDR3 is 14 residues long. The J gene is TRBJ2-2, the V gene TRBV6-2 or TRBV6-3, with D perhaps matching TRBD1 (6 bases). The material sequenced was naive CD4+ T cells from blood. This receptor was taken from a human donor in good health. CDR3 nucleotide sequence: TGTGCCAGCAGTTCGCAGGGGTCCGCCGGGGAGCTGTTTTTT. It is translated as CASSSQGSAGELFF.